One sample yielded the 4 T cell receptor beta chains listed below, sequenced in a study of T cell repertoires in cytomegalovirus infection. TCRdb recomputed calls from the reads with MiXCR, one row per CDR3 protein. The table lists hundreds of thousands of distinct CDR3 sequences, 15% to 20% of them singletons. The sequenced material came from PBMCs. The source is a human donor in good health (CMV status not recorded). Some clones in this sample may be carry-over from other donors' samples.

The chain couples TRBV7-2 to TRBJ1-1; 10 bases are shared with TRBD1. Unmatched junction bases numbered 2, after V lost 3 bases and J lost 1 base. This CDR3 comprises 15 residues. The V gene's germline CDR1 is SGHTA and CDR2 FQGNSA. Here the CDR3 DNA reads TGTGCCAGCAGCTTGGACAGGGGGGAGAACACTGAAGCTTTCTTT. Translated, it gives CASSLDRGENTEAFF.

This clonotype was seen at least ten times. V is TRBV6-1 and J is TRBJ1-5; weak D call: TRBD1 (6 bases). This CDR3 has 20 amino acids. Germline V gene lookup returns CDR1 MNHNS and CDR2 SASEGT. Trimming pared 0 bases from V and 1 base from J, leaving 22 bases between. The CDR3: CASSEAGRGGVGYSNQPQHF. DNA of the CDR3: TGTGCCAGCAGTGAAGCGGGCAGGGGAGGTGTGGGTTACAGCAATCAGCCCCAGCATTTT.

The chain recombines TRBV6-1 with TRBJ2-1, with D perhaps TRBD1 or TRBD2 (6 bases each). The germline V gene has CDR1 MNHNS and CDR2 SASEGT. Deletions cut 5 bases from V and 4 bases from J, with 18 bases between. CDR3 size: 16 residues. DNA for the CDR3: TGTGCCAGCAGTTCCCGACTAGGAGGGGGATACAATGAGCAGTTCTTC. Translation: CASSSRLGGGYNEQFF.

About this clonotype itself: In this CDR3 the conserved last residue, phenylalanine or tryptophan, is missing, so a read error is likely. The J gene is TRBJ1-6, the V gene TRBV7-8, with 7 bases identical to TRBD1. Germline CDR1 SGHVS, CDR2 FQNEAQ. After removal of 0 bases from V and 7 bases from J, the junction contained 0 bases not matched to a gene. The CDR3 extends over 14 amino acids. CDR3 region: CASSLAGQNSPLHC. DNA of the CDR3: TGTGCCAGCAGCTTAGCGGGACAGAATTCACCCCTCCACTGT.